Listed here are 32 T cell receptor beta chains from one sample, sequenced in a study of chronic HIV infection and antiretroviral therapy. Using its own MiXCR run on the 5' RACE reads, TCRdb lists one record per CDR3 protein. The sample yields tens of thousands of distinct CDR3 sequences, roughly 8.8% seen once. Sequenced material: peripheral blood. The receptors come from an adult who had HIV and had not received antiretroviral therapy, or was an uninfected healthy control (not recorded which).

This clonotype was recorded many times. The J gene is TRBJ1-1, the V gene TRBV29-1; D unclear. Looked up from germline, CDR1 is SQVTM and CDR2 is ANQGSEA. V lost 4 bases and J 2 bases, leaving 11 bases between the germline ends. The CDR3 extends over 13 amino acids. CDR3 in DNA: TGCAGCGTTGTTGTGGGAGGTAACACTGAAGCTTTCTTT. Translation: CSVVVGGNTEAFF.

This clonotype was detected many times. The chain joins TRBV16 to TRBJ1-5; D might be TRBD1 (5 bases). With 1 base removed from V and 2 bases from J, the gap between germline ends came to 9 bases. Per germline, CDR1 KGHSY and CDR2 FQNENV. The CDR3 extends over 15 amino acids. The CDR3 sequence: CASSQFRGGNQPQHF. The CDR3 DNA follows: TGTGCCAGCAGCCAATTTCGGGGGGGCAATCAGCCCCAGCATTTT.

This clonotype was observed many times. The genes are TRBV9 and TRBJ2-3, with D unresolved. The V gene lost 0 bases and the J gene lost 5 bases, with 10 bases spanning the gap. The CDR3 extends over 14 amino acids. The V gene's germline CDR1 is SGDLS and CDR2 YYNGEE. The DNA of the CDR3 is TGTGCCAGCAGCGTAGCGGGCTTTAGAGATACGCAGTATTTT. Translating it yields CASSVAGFRDTQYF.

The V gene is TRBV4-1, the J gene TRBJ2-1, with 7 bases matching TRBD2. CDR3 length: 16 residues. From germline, CDR1 is MGHRA and CDR2 YSYEKL. J gave up 3 bases and V 6 bases, and 11 bases lay outside the gene matches. CDR3 in amino acids: CASRNGAGANYNEQFF. The CDR3 coding sequence is TGCGCCAGCAGAAACGGGGCGGGAGCTAACTACAATGAGCAGTTCTTC.

V usage is TRBV28 and J usage is TRBJ1-5, with a possible D match to TRBD1 (5 bases). Germline assignment: CDR1 MDHEN and CDR2 SYDVKM. V was trimmed by 5 bases and J by 3 bases, leaving 17 bases between them. The CDR3 has 16 residues. CDR3 region: CASSRVQVTNNQPQHF. In DNA, the CDR3 is TGTGCCAGCAGTCGAGTACAGGTTACAAACAATCAGCCCCAGCATTTT.

Remarks on this clonotype: The junction shows a germline mismatch at one end, possibly a read error. This chain uses TRBV7-2 with TRBJ2-5, with a possible D match to TRBD1 (6 bases). This CDR3 spans 14 amino acids. CDR1 SGHTA and CDR2 FQGNSA come from the germline V gene. The CDR3 DNA is TGTGCCAGCAGCTGGGGACATCTAAGGAAGACCCGGTACTTC. Translated: CASSWGHLRKTRYF.

This clonotype was seen a few times. This sequence joins TRBV10-2 and TRBJ1-3; D gene unclear. The CDR3 extends over 15 amino acids. Germline CDR1 reads WSHSY; CDR2 reads SAAADI. Between the trimmed V and J ends, which lost 5 bases and 0 bases, there was a span of 11 bases. CDR3 in DNA: TGCGCCAGCAGTAATCGGGCCAACTCTGGAAACACCATATATTTT. It translates to CASSNRANSGNTIYF.

This clonotype came up a few times. The chain employs TRBV2 and TRBJ2-3, with 9 positions matching TRBD2. Germline CDR1 and CDR2: SNHLY and FYNNEI. CDR3 size: 16 residues. After removal of 4 bases from V and 0 bases from J, the junction contained 5 bases not matched to a gene. CDR3 bases: TGTGCCAGCAGTGTCGGGACTAGCCGGAGCACAGATACGCAGTATTTT. Its translation is CASSVGTSRSTDTQYF.

This clonotype was found many times. The chain has TRBV4-1 and TRBJ1-4; 9 bases align to TRBD1. The germline CDR1 and CDR2 sequences are MGHRA and YSYEKL. The CDR3 loop spans 13 amino acids. V shed 8 bases, J shed 7 bases, and the junction held 5 bases outside the gene matches. Here the CDR3 DNA reads TGCGCCAGCCACCAGACAGGGGGTGAAAAACTGTTTTTT. Its protein is CASHQTGGEKLFF.

The gene calls are TRBV3-1 and TRBJ2-7; 10 nucleotides agree with TRBD2. The CDR3 is 14 residues long. V lost 5 bases to trimming and J lost 4 bases; unmatched junction nucleotides: 5. Germline V gives CDR1 LGHDT, CDR2 YNNKEL (reference sequence). The CDR3 loop is CASSSTSGEYEQYF. The CDR3 DNA follows: TGTGCCAGCAGCAGCACTAGCGGGGAATACGAGCAGTACTTC.

This clonotype was counted many times. V is TRBV11-2 and J is TRBJ2-1; D gene ambiguous. The CDR3 consists of 11 residues. Trimming shortened V by 2 bases and J by 5 bases, and 1 base separated the two germline ends. Germline V gene data show CDR1 as SGHAT and CDR2 as FQNNGV. CDR3: CASSLNNEQFF. CDR3 DNA: TGTGCCAGCAGCTTAAACAATGAGCAGTTCTTC.

This clonotype was counted many times. Here the CDR3 reads CSGGRSLQETQYF. CDR3 DNA: TGCAGCGGAGGACGGAGCCTACAAGAGACCCAGTACTTC. V gene TRBV29-1 combines with J gene TRBJ2-5; D remains ambiguous. Germline V CDR1 and CDR2: SQVTM, ANQGSEA. V was trimmed by 7 bases and J by 2 bases, leaving 14 bases between them. The CDR3 has 13 amino acids.

V and J are TRBV10-3 and TRBJ1-1, with a tentative D call TRBD1 (5 bases). Trimming stripped 3 bases from V and 8 bases from J, with 13 bases between. Germline V CDR1 and CDR2: ENHRY, SYGVKD. This CDR3 comprises 13 residues. The CDR3 region is CAISELRGGEAFF. The CDR3, as DNA: TGTGCCATCAGTGAATTAAGGGGAGGCGAAGCTTTCTTT.

This clonotype was counted between two and nine times. V is TRBV29-1 and J is TRBJ2-1; 7 bases are a match to TRBD2. Germline V CDR1 and CDR2: SQVTM, ANQGSEA. Trimming took 3 bases from V and 8 from J; bases not matched to a gene: 10. The CDR3 length is 14 residues. The CDR3 reads CSVDLLAALDEQFF. CDR3 nucleotide sequence: TGCAGCGTTGACTTGCTAGCGGCCTTGGATGAGCAGTTCTTC.

This clonotype showed up many times. The chain couples TRBV12-3 or TRBV12-4 to TRBJ1-3, with D perhaps TRBD1 (5 bases). CDR3 length equals 19 residues. The V end lost 5 bases, the J end lost 0 bases, and 23 bases lay between the germline ends. The CDR3 DNA sequence: TGTGCCAGCAGTCCCCCGGGCAGGGAAAAGTGGCTCTCTGGAAACACCATATATTTT. It translates to CASSPPGREKWLSGNTIYF.

In its sample, this clonotype was seen a few times. V and J are TRBV20-1 and TRBJ2-3; D gene ambiguous. V was shortened by 0 bases and J by 4 bases, with 11 bases between the two germline ends. Germline values: CDR1 DFQATT, CDR2 SNEGSKA (reference sequence). CDR3 length: 14 amino acids. DNA of the CDR3: TGCAGTGCTAGAGATCCCAGGCTAGCAGATACGCAGTATTTT. Its protein product is CSARDPRLADTQYF.

The chain carries TRBV7-6 and TRBJ2-7; 12 nucleotides match TRBD2. CDR1 SGHVS and CDR2 FNYEAQ come from the germline V gene. Trimming took 4 bases from V and 7 from J; bases not matched to a gene: 5. The CDR3 sequence is 14 residues long. The CDR3 region is CASSSSGRASEQYF. The CDR3 DNA reads as TGTGCCAGCAGCTCTAGCGGGAGGGCCTCTGAGCAGTACTTC.

This clonotype occurred many times. This sequence joins TRBV9 and TRBJ2-2; D could derive from TRBD1 or TRBD2 (7 bases each). The ends were cut back, 1 base at V and 5 bases at J, with 15 bases in the middle. CDR3 size: 16 residues. Germline loops: CDR1 SGDLS, CDR2 YYNGEE. The chain's CDR3 is CASSVSGAGGTGELFF. CDR3 DNA: TGTGCCAGCAGCGTAAGCGGGGCAGGGGGTACCGGGGAGCTGTTTTTT.

This clonotype was picked up a small number of times. This chain links TRBV6-4 with TRBJ2-1, with 7 nucleotides matching TRBD1. Trimming removed 3 bases from V and 4 bases from J; junction bases left unmatched: 6. The length of the CDR3 is 15 residues. CDR1 and CDR2 (germline): MRHNA, SNTAGT. CDR3 nucleotides: TGTGCCAGCAGTGAGACCCCGGGACAGTACAATGAGCAGTTCTTC. This translates into CASSETPGQYNEQFF.

Concerning this clonotype: At one boundary the junction diverges from the germline segment, which might be a read error. J is TRBJ1-1 and V is TRBV20-1; 8 bases line up with TRBD1. The CDR3 runs 11 residues. In germline, CDR1 is DFQATT, CDR2 SNEGSKA (reference sequence). The CDR3 bases are TGCAGTGTTGGTGGACAGGGTGAAACTTTCTTT. It yields the protein CSVGGQGETFF.

This clonotype occurred a few times. The rearrangement links TRBV14 to TRBJ1-4, with a possible D match to TRBD1 (5 bases). There are 15 residues in the CDR3. V lost 4 bases to trimming and J lost 3 bases, with 12 bases between them. Germline assignment: CDR1 SGHDN and CDR2 FVKESK. The chain's CDR3 is CASSPTGTANEKLFF. Written as DNA, the CDR3 is TGTGCCAGCAGCCCGACCGGGACCGCTAATGAAAAACTGTTTTTT.

This chain connects TRBV2 to TRBJ2-3; 7 nucleotides agree with TRBD1. The CDR3 length is 14 residues. The ends lost 11 bases at V and 0 bases at J; junction bases unmatched: 8. Germline-derived CDR1 and CDR2 are SNHLY and FYNNEI. The CDR3 DNA is TGTGCCGCAGGGGGACAGACAAGCACAGATACGCAGTATTTT. Translation gives CAAGGQTSTDTQYF.

This clonotype was counted ten times or more. The rearrangement uses TRBV12-3 or TRBV12-4 and TRBJ2-7; a possible D gene is TRBD1 (5 bases). Trimming cost V 6 bases and J 1 base, with 7 bases left between them. CDR3 size: 12 residues. The DNA for the CDR3 is TGTGCCAGCAGCTCAGGGTCCTACGAGCAGTACTTC. Protein sequence: CASSSGSYEQYF.

In this sample, this clonotype turned up many times. Here the CDR3 DNA reads TGTGCCAGCAGCCTGAGGACAGCTCTTCATGGCTACACCTTC. Translated, it gives CASSLRTALHGYTF. The gene calls are TRBV5-6 and TRBJ1-2, with D possibly TRBD1 on 6 matching bases. This CDR3 spans 14 amino acids. V was cut by 4 bases and J by 6 bases, with 16 bases left in between. Per germline, CDR1 SGHDT and CDR2 YYEEEE.

Of note for this clonotype: This may be a read error: a much more frequent sequence differs by one nucleotide. This chain connects TRBV5-5 to TRBJ1-1; TRBD1 matches at 9 bases. Germline CDR1 is SGHKS and CDR2 is YYEKEE (reference sequence). The CDR3 length is 15 residues. The CDR3 DNA sequence: TGTGCCAGCATTGCCCAGATCACAGGGGGCACTGAAACTTTCTTT. This codes for CASIAQITGGTETFF. Full variable domain (missing parts from reference TRBV5-5 and TRBJ1-1): DAGVTQSPTHLIKTRGQQVTLRCSPISGHKSVSWYQQVLGQGPQFIFQYYEKEERGRGNFPDRFSARQFPNYSSELNVNALLLGDSALYLCASIAQITGGTETFFGQGTRLTVV.

The chain has TRBV4-2 and TRBJ1-1; TRBD1 is a possible D gene (5 bases). Germline values: CDR1 LGHNA, CDR2 YNFKEQ. Trimming stripped 4 bases from V and 1 base from J, with 19 bases between. CDR3 length: 17 amino acids. Here the CDR3 reads CASSPHLPGLKNTEAFF. The CDR3 DNA is TGTGCCAGCAGCCCCCACCTCCCGGGACTCAAGAACACTGAAGCTTTCTTT.

This clonotype was found many times. V and J are TRBV20-1 and TRBJ2-7; 8 nucleotides agree with TRBD1. J lost 2 bases, V lost 7 bases, and 7 bases had no gene match. Germline loops: CDR1 DFQATT, CDR2 SNEGSKA (reference sequence). The CDR3 totals 13 residues. CDR3: CSGRQGSPYEQYF. As DNA, the CDR3 is TGCAGTGGGAGACAGGGGAGCCCCTACGAGCAGTACTTC.

The chain links TRBV20-1 to TRBJ2-3; 9 nucleotides agree with TRBD2. Trimming took 6 bases from V and 6 from J; bases not matched to a gene: 7. Germline V lookup: CDR1 DFQATT, CDR2 SNEGSKA (reference sequence). CDR3 length: 13 amino acids. CDR3 loop: CSAISGSSDTQYF. CDR3 coding DNA: TGCAGTGCCATTAGCGGGAGTAGCGATACGCAGTATTTT.

This chain joins TRBV7-9 and TRBJ1-4; a weak D match, TRBD1 (5 bases). Germline-derived CDR1 and CDR2 are SEHNR and FQNEAQ (reference sequence). This CDR3 region has 13 residues. The germline V and J ends were trimmed by 5 bases and 8 bases, with 12 bases remaining between them. CDR3 sequence reads: CASSPGWREKLFF. As DNA, the CDR3 is TGTGCCAGCAGCCCAGGGTGGAGGGAAAAACTGTTTTTT.

CDR3 coding DNA: TGTGCCAGCAGCTTAGGAGCGGGGCGGCAATATCAAGAGACCCAGTACTTC. This encodes CASSLGAGRQYQETQYF. The gene calls are TRBV7-2 and TRBJ2-5; 7 nucleotides agree with TRBD2. The CDR3 sequence is 17 residues long. Trimming removed 1 base from V and 2 bases from J; junction bases left unmatched: 10. The germline gives CDR1 SGHTA, CDR2 FQGNSA.

The genes are TRBV20-1 and TRBJ1-1; D unresolved. Germline CDR1 reads DFQATT; CDR2 reads SNEGSKA (reference sequence). V shed 6 bases and J shed 0 bases, with 14 bases lying between them. This CDR3 has 14 amino acids. The CDR3, as DNA: TGCAGTGCCACCCTTAACAGATTGAACACTGAAGCTTTCTTT. Protein product: CSATLNRLNTEAFF.

This clonotype was seen many times. The chain couples TRBV10-3 to TRBJ2-7; weak D call: TRBD1 (6 bases). CDR1 and CDR2 (germline): ENHRY, SYGVKD. Trimming took 3 bases from V and 5 from J, leaving 8 bases between them. The CDR3 is made up of 12 amino acids. CDR3 in amino acids: CAISDRGHEQYF. The CDR3 coding sequence is TGTGCCATCAGTGACAGGGGCCACGAGCAGTACTTC.